The 32 T cell receptor beta chains presented below share a single source sample, sequenced in a study of neoadjuvant anti-PD-1 for oral cavity cancer. Clones were sequenced by immunoSEQ multiplex PCR, and TCRdb holds only the in-frame ones, with some missing. The sample lists about 14,000 clones, approximately 80% seen once, with roughly 3% in the top ten. Sequences were derived from PBMCs, sampled before nivolumab (anti-PD-1) treatment. The receptors were sampled from a person aged 40 to 85 with oral cavity squamous cell carcinoma.

The chain carries TRBV15 and TRBJ2-2, with D possibly called TRBD1 or TRBD2 (5 bases each). CDR1 and CDR2 (germline): LNHNV, YYDKDF (reference sequence). V lost 0 bases and J 1 base, leaving 18 bases between the germline ends. The CDR3 consists of 19 residues. The CDR3 nucleotides are TGTGCCACCAGCAGAGATCGTTCATTGGGGACGGTGAACACCGGGGAGCTGTTTTTT. The encoded protein is CATSRDRSLGTVNTGELFF. Using reference TRBV15 and TRBJ2-2 for the parts outside the CDR3, the full variable domain is DAMVIQNPRYQVTQFGKPVTLSCSQTLNHNVMYWYQQKSSQAPKLLFHYYDKDFNNEADTPDNFQSRRPNTSFCFLDIRSPGLGDTAMYLCATSRDRSLGTVNTGELFFGEGSRLTVL.

J is TRBJ2-1 and V is TRBV7-8, with TRBD2 matching over 8 bases. Germline-derived CDR1 and CDR2 are SGHVS and FQNEAQ. J was trimmed by 10 bases and V by 3 bases; bases with no gene match: 11. The CDR3 covers 15 residues. The CDR3 nucleotides are TGTGCCAGCAGCTTCGTAGCGGGAAGGGGGTTAGAGCAGTTCTTC. Amino acids: CASSFVAGRGLEQFF.

The V call is TRBV5-1, the J call TRBJ1-1; 10 positions agree with TRBD1. Germline trimming cut 1 base from V and 4 bases from J; bases unmatched to any gene: 4. Germline CDR1 and CDR2: SGHRS and YFSETQ. This CDR3 has 15 residues. The CDR3 here is CASSLSGQGVTEAFF. Written as DNA, the CDR3 is TGCGCCAGCAGCTTGTCTGGACAGGGGGTCACTGAAGCTTTCTTT. Combining the CDR3 with reference TRBV5-1 and TRBJ1-1 gives the whole variable domain KAGVTQTPRYLIKTRGQQVTLSCSPISGHRSVSWYQQTPGQGLQFLFEYFSETQRNKGNFPGRFSGRQFSNSRSEMNVSTLELGDSALYLCASSLSGQGVTEAFFGQGTRLTVV.

The chain links TRBV5-1 to TRBJ1-4; D is perhaps TRBD1 (6 bases). CDR1 and CDR2 (germline): SGHRS, YFSETQ. The CDR3 length is 14 residues. V was cut by 2 bases and J by 7 bases, with 12 bases left in between. The CDR3 DNA reads TGCGCCAGCAGCTTCAGGGGATTCGGTGAAAAACTGTTTTTT. It encodes CASSFRGFGEKLFF.

The chain uses TRBV27 and TRBJ2-1; D perhaps matches TRBD2 (5 bases). V shed 0 bases and J shed 9 bases, with 6 bases lying between them. Germline CDR1 is MNHEY and CDR2 is SMNVEV (reference sequence). This CDR3 is built from 12 residues. The CDR3 sequence is CASSLSGIEQFF. The CDR3 nucleotides are TGTGCCAGCAGTTTATCCGGGATTGAGCAGTTCTTC.

J is TRBJ2-1 and V is TRBV4-1; D unclear. V was shortened by 2 bases and J by 4 bases, with 12 bases between the two germline ends. This CDR3 has 15 amino acids. Looked up from germline, CDR1 is MGHRA and CDR2 is YSYEKL. The CDR3 here is CASSQRRNGYNEQFF. The CDR3 nucleotides read TGCGCCAGCAGCCAACGCCGGAACGGGTACAATGAGCAGTTCTTC.

The chain is built from TRBV27 and TRBJ1-5; unclear D gene. The CDR3 is 13 amino acids. Germline V gene data show CDR1 as MNHEY and CDR2 as SMNVEV (reference sequence). V gave up 5 bases and J gave up 4 bases, with 9 bases separating them. The CDR3 here is CASSGQFNQPQHF. In DNA form, the CDR3 reads TGTGCCAGCAGTGGGCAGTTTAATCAGCCCCAGCATTTT.

This sequence joins TRBV6-5 and TRBJ2-5, with 7 bases aligning to TRBD2. CDR3 length: 15 amino acids. Trimming at V came to 0 bases and at J to 4 bases, leaving 5 bases not matched to a gene. Germline values: CDR1 MNHEY, CDR2 SVGAGI. The CDR3 here is CASSYSAGVGETQYF. DNA of the CDR3: TGTGCCAGCAGTTACTCTGCGGGGGTGGGAGAGACCCAGTACTTC.

The genes are TRBV5-1 and TRBJ1-3; D uncertain. Germline V gene data show CDR1 as SGHRS and CDR2 as YFSETQ. The V end lost 3 bases, the J end lost 0 bases, and 16 bases lay between the germline ends. CDR3 length equals 17 residues. This CDR3 is CASSSVGRSSSGNTIYF. In nucleotides, the CDR3 is TGCGCCAGCAGCTCCGTGGGCCGAAGTAGCTCTGGAAACACCATATATTTT.

The chain couples TRBV6-4 to TRBJ2-2; 8 bases agree with TRBD2. The CDR3 length is 16 residues. CDR1 and CDR2 from the germline V gene are MRHNA and SNTAGT. V lost 0 bases to trimming and J lost 3 bases; unmatched junction nucleotides: 3. The DNA of the CDR3 is TGTGCCAGCAGTGACTCACCAGCGGGAGACACCGGGGAGCTGTTTTTT. It is translated as CASSDSPAGDTGELFF.

The rearrangement joins TRBV5-4 to TRBJ2-7, with D unclear. Looked up from germline, CDR1 is SGHNT and CDR2 is YYREEE (reference sequence). V gave up 0 bases and J gave up 6 bases, with 10 bases separating them. The CDR3 spans 13 residues. The CDR3 region has the DNA TGTGCCAGCAGCTTGGCCCAAATGTTCGAGCAGTACTTC. It is translated as CASSLAQMFEQYF. Full variable domain (rest looked up from reference TRBV5-4 and TRBJ2-7): ETGVTQSPTHLIKTRGQQVTLRCSSQSGHNTVSWYQQALGQGPQFIFQYYREEENGRGNFPPRFSGLQFPNYSSELNVNALELDDSALYLCASSLAQMFEQYFGPGTRLTVT.

The genes are TRBV5-1 and TRBJ1-5; D ambiguous. The V and J ends lost 0 bases and 2 bases respectively, with 9 bases between them. Germline CDR1 SGHRS, CDR2 YFSETQ. This CDR3 region has 15 residues. The CDR3 region has the DNA TGCGCCAGCAGCTTGGGGGTATTTGGCAATCAGCCCCAGCATTTT. This encodes CASSLGVFGNQPQHF.

This clone was seen more than once but under ten times. The V call is TRBV5-1, the J call TRBJ1-1; TRBD1 aligns across 7 bases. CDR3 length equals 14 residues. The ends lost 0 bases at V and 4 bases at J; junction bases unmatched: 3. The germline V gene encodes CDR1 SGHRS and CDR2 YFSETQ. CDR3 loop: CASSLGAGGTEAFF. CDR3 nucleotide sequence: TGCGCCAGCAGCTTGGGAGCAGGGGGCACTGAAGCTTTCTTT. Based on the CDR3 plus reference TRBV5-1 and TRBJ1-1, the full variable domain is KAGVTQTPRYLIKTRGQQVTLSCSPISGHRSVSWYQQTPGQGLQFLFEYFSETQRNKGNFPGRFSGRQFSNSRSEMNVSTLELGDSALYLCASSLGAGGTEAFFGQGTRLTVV.

The rearrangement links TRBV7-6 to TRBJ2-7; no clear D. Germline V gene lookup returns CDR1 SGHVS and CDR2 FNYEAQ. CDR3 length: 13 residues. With 5 bases removed from V and 4 bases from J, the gap between germline ends came to 12 bases. This CDR3 reads CASSPEVGYEQYF. CDR3 nucleotide sequence: TGTGCCAGCAGCCCCGAGGTAGGGTACGAGCAGTACTTC.

This clone was counted only a few times. The genes are TRBV14 and TRBJ1-2; D unresolved. Germline V gene sequence: CDR1 SGHDN, CDR2 FVKESK. Trimming cost V 4 bases and J 0 bases, with 12 bases left between them. The CDR3 consists of 15 residues. CDR3 bases: TGTGCCAGCAGCCTCCTCGACCGAGCTAACTATGGCTACACCTTC. Translated: CASSLLDRANYGYTF.

The chain employs TRBV7-8 and TRBJ2-1; D is perhaps TRBD2 (5 bases). The V gene lost 5 bases and the J gene lost 7 bases, with 21 bases spanning the gap. Germline V gene sequence: CDR1 SGHVS, CDR2 FQNEAQ. The CDR3 is made up of 16 amino acids. The DNA for the CDR3 is TGTGCCAGCAGCGACCGAAAGCGGACTGAAAGAAATGAGCAGTTCTTC. It yields the protein CASSDRKRTERNEQFF.

This clone is labeled as medium-sized. V usage is TRBV19 and J usage is TRBJ1-2, with 7 positions matching TRBD1. The germline gives CDR1 LNHDA, CDR2 SQIVND (reference sequence). The CDR3 sequence is 11 residues long. V lost 7 bases, J lost 8 bases, and 4 bases stayed unmatched. CDR3 in DNA: TGTGCCAGTAACAGGGGTTCCGGCTACACCTTC. It encodes CASNRGSGYTF.

V and J are TRBV4-1 and TRBJ2-1; 8 bases line up with TRBD2. Unmatched junction bases numbered 6, after V lost 4 bases and J lost 4 bases. Per germline, CDR1 MGHRA and CDR2 YSYEKL. The CDR3 spans 15 residues. The CDR3, as DNA: TGCGCCAGCAGCCTACCGGGACTAGAGTACAATGAGCAGTTCTTC. This gives the protein CASSLPGLEYNEQFF.

The CDR3 DNA reads as TGTGCCAGCAGCTTAGAAGTGGATATTGGACTCACGGATGAAAAACTGTTTTTT. Translation: CASSLEVDIGLTDEKLFF. The rearrangement links TRBV7-8 to TRBJ1-4; D uncertain. The V end was cut by 1 base, the J end by 6 bases, with 21 bases between. The CDR3 sequence is 18 residues long. Germline values: CDR1 SGHVS, CDR2 FQNEAQ.

This chain uses TRBV11-2 with TRBJ1-4; D not resolved. Germline loops: CDR1 SGHAT, CDR2 FQNNGV. V lost 6 bases to trimming and J lost 5 bases, with 4 bases between them. The CDR3 covers 11 residues. CDR3 sequence reads: CASRGNEKLFF. For the CDR3, the DNA is TGTGCCAGCAGAGGAAATGAAAAACTGTTTTTT.

The rearrangement joins TRBV4-2 to TRBJ1-6, with TRBD1 matching 8 bases. The length of the CDR3 is 15 residues. Germline assignment: CDR1 LGHNA and CDR2 YNFKEQ. J was trimmed by 4 bases and V by 6 bases; bases with no gene match: 5. This CDR3 is CASSYTGGYNSPLHF. The DNA for the CDR3 is TGTGCCAGCAGTTACACAGGGGGGTATAATTCACCCCTCCACTTT.

This clone was counted once. J is TRBJ2-2 and V is TRBV5-1, with 11 nucleotides matching TRBD1. Trimming at V came to 3 bases and at J to 4 bases, leaving 5 bases not matched to a gene. CDR1 is SGHRS and CDR2 is YFSETQ in the germline V gene. This CDR3 spans 16 amino acids. DNA of the CDR3: TGCGCCAGCAGCTGGACAGGGGGCGGTAGCACCGGGGAGCTGTTTTTT. It translates to CASSWTGGGSTGELFF.

V is TRBV7-8 and J is TRBJ2-3; D is uncertain. The CDR3 spans 12 residues. The germline V gene has CDR1 SGHVS and CDR2 FQNEAQ. V dropped 5 bases and J dropped 8 bases, with 11 bases sitting between them. CDR3: CASSPIGFTQYF. Written as DNA, the CDR3 is TGTGCCAGCAGCCCAATCGGCTTTACGCAGTATTTT.

The chain uses TRBV5-1 and TRBJ2-1; D not resolved. V was cut by 3 bases and J by 0 bases, with 10 bases left in between. Per the germline V gene, CDR1 is SGHRS and CDR2 is YFSETQ. The length of the CDR3 is 15 residues. This chain's CDR3 is CASSSDGSSYNEQFF. In nucleotides, the CDR3 is TGCGCCAGCAGCTCGGACGGCAGCTCCTACAATGAGCAGTTCTTC.

The chain joins TRBV7-9 to TRBJ2-1; perhaps TRBD2 as D (6 bases). Deletions cut 4 bases from V and 7 bases from J, with 11 bases between. CDR1 is SEHNR and CDR2 is FQNEAQ in the germline V gene (reference sequence). The CDR3 totals 13 residues. The DNA for the CDR3 is TGTGCCAGCAGCTCCCCGGGGGATAATGAGCAGTTCTTC. It is translated as CASSSPGDNEQFF.

The CDR3 nucleotides read TGTGCCAGCAGCCACGGGACAGGCTACGAGCAGTACTTC. Amino acids: CASSHGTGYEQYF. J is TRBJ2-7 and V is TRBV5-5; TRBD1 aligns across 8 bases. The CDR3 is 13 residues long. CDR1 is SGHKS, CDR2 YYEKEE, per germline (reference sequence). Trimming cost V 4 bases and J 3 bases; bases outside gene matches: 3. The full variable domain, completed using reference TRBV5-5 and TRBJ2-7, is DAGVTQSPTHLIKTRGQQVTLRCSPISGHKSVSWYQQVLGQGPQFIFQYYEKEERGRGNFPDRFSARQFPNYSSELNVNALLLGDSALYLCASSHGTGYEQYFGPGTRLTVT.

The genes are TRBV2 and TRBJ2-1, with D hard to call. This CDR3 region has 11 residues. The germline V gene encodes CDR1 SNHLY and CDR2 FYNNEI. The V gene lost 6 bases and the J gene lost 8 bases, with 8 bases spanning the gap. CDR3 sequence reads: CASSRQYEQFF. The CDR3 DNA follows: TGTGCCAGCAGCCGTCAATATGAGCAGTTCTTC.

The chain has TRBV19 and TRBJ1-4; D might be TRBD1 (6 bases). CDR3 size: 13 residues. Trimming took 9 bases from V and 8 from J, leaving 16 bases between them. Germline V gives CDR1 LNHDA, CDR2 SQIVND (reference sequence). CDR3 protein: CASSGEVGEKLFF. DNA for the CDR3: TGTGCCAGCTCAGGGGAGGTTGGGGAAAAACTGTTTTTT.

The chain uses TRBV29-1 and TRBJ2-4; D may be TRBD1 (6 bases). CDR3 length: 13 amino acids. Trimming removed 4 bases at V and 5 bases at J, with 12 bases between. The germline V gene has CDR1 SQVTM and CDR2 ANQGSEA. DNA of the CDR3: TGCAGCGTTGCTCGGACAGACCAAAACATTCAGTACTTC. Amino acids: CSVARTDQNIQYF.

This clone was found a few times. The chain recombines TRBV6-5 with TRBJ1-1; no firm D call. This CDR3 comprises 13 residues. Germline CDR1 MNHEY, CDR2 SVGAGI. V gave up 6 bases and J gave up 2 bases, with 10 bases separating them. The CDR3 reads CASSFGLNTEAFF. CDR3 nucleotide sequence: TGTGCCAGCAGCTTCGGATTAAACACTGAAGCTTTCTTT.

This clone was seen once. The genes are TRBV10-1 and TRBJ1-5, with D maybe TRBD1 (6 bases). V was trimmed by 0 bases and J by 4 bases, leaving 28 bases between them. There are 21 residues in the CDR3. Per the germline V gene, CDR1 is WNHNN and CDR2 is SYGVQD (reference sequence). CDR3 bases: TGCGCCAGCAGTGAGTCCGTTCGGTTACAATTCCGAACACAGGGAAATCAGCCCCAGCATTTT. Its protein product is CASSESVRLQFRTQGNQPQHF.

This chain joins TRBV6-5 and TRBJ1-5, with unresolved D. Trimming removed 5 bases from V and 7 bases from J, with 18 bases in between. This CDR3 is 15 amino acids long. Germline values: CDR1 MNHEY, CDR2 SVGAGI. The CDR3 here is CASSPRDRRRQPQHF. The CDR3 DNA is TGTGCCAGCAGTCCGAGAGACCGGAGACGCCAGCCCCAGCATTTT.